These T cell receptor beta chains were read from a single sample in a study of T cells in Graves' hyperthyroidism and ophthalmopathy. From the multiplex PCR reads, TCRdb called clonotypes with MiXCR, one entry per CDR3 protein. Of 380,000 or so distinct CDR3 sequences listed, 15% to 20% are singletons. Sequenced sample: blood. The source is a woman in her late teens or twenties with Graves' hyperthyroidism. CDR3s include the opening cysteine and the closing phenylalanine or tryptophan. The D gene is left open where the match is weak. Expanded clones get a size class; other rows say once, few or many, or leave the size out.

cdr3_length j_call clone_size v_call d_call cdr3_aa cdr3_nt
15 TRBJ2-7 many TRBV6-1 TRBD1 CASSPRQGFSYEQYF TGTGCCAGCAGTCCAAGACAGGGATTCTCCTACGAGCAGTACTTC
12 TRBJ1-5 - TRBV7-9 - CASSLRDGAQHF TGTGCCAGCAGCCTACGAGATGGGGCCCAGCATTTT
17 TRBJ2-5 - TRBV20-1 TRBD2 CSARDRLAGGLRETQYF TGCAGTGCTAGAGATAGACTAGCGGGGGGGCTCCGAGAGACCCAGTACTTC
18 TRBJ2-2 many TRBV12-3/TRBV12-4 - CASSPNLSPAFYTGELFF TGTGCCAGCAGTCCGAATCTATCCCCAGCGTTTTACACCGGGGAGCTGTTTTTT
14 TRBJ1-2 - TRBV7-2 - CASSLGLANYGYTF TGTGCCAGCAGCTTGGGGTTAGCTAACTATGGCTACACCTTC
13 TRBJ1-2 many TRBV15 - CATSRDLRYGYTF TGTGCCACCAGCAGAGATCTTCGCTATGGCTACACCTTC
15 TRBJ2-7 many TRBV13 TRBD1 CASSPAGQGPYEQYF TGTGCCAGCAGCCCGGCGGGACAGGGGCCATACGAGCAGTACTTC
12 TRBJ2-7 many TRBV10-3 - CAVGTPNGEQYF TGTGCCGTCGGGACACCGAATGGCGAGCAGTACTTC
15 TRBJ2-5 many TRBV7-8 - CASSLASGLHETQYF TGTGCCAGCAGCTTAGCGTCGGGTCTCCACGAGACCCAGTACTTC
14 TRBJ2-7 many TRBV28 TRBD1 CASRRPGQGGEQYF TGTGCCTCGAGGAGACCGGGACAGGGAGGCGAGCAGTACTTC
12 TRBJ2-7 many TRBV12-3/TRBV12-4 - CASSFHPHEQYF TGTGCCAGCAGTTTTCACCCCCACGAGCAGTACTTC
12 TRBJ1-1 few TRBV5-1 - CASSLKDTEAFF TGCGCCAGCAGCTTGAAGGACACTGAAGCTTTCTTT
14 TRBJ2-7 - TRBV28 TRBD2 CASSTSGEGLEQYF TGTGCCAGCAGCACCAGCGGGGAGGGTCTCGAGCAGTACTTC
13 TRBJ2-7 many TRBV20-1 - CSAIQASTYEQYF TGCAGTGCTATCCAGGCTTCAACCTACGAGCAGTACTTC
13 TRBJ1-1 - TRBV5-6 - CASSRVLYTEAFF TGTGCCAGCAGTCGTGTCCTGTACACTGAAGCTTTCTTT
12 TRBJ2-7 many TRBV12-3/TRBV12-4 - CASTRLGYEQYF TGTGCCAGCACCAGACTCGGCTACGAGCAGTACTTC
13 TRBJ1-5 many TRBV30 - CAWSPGLLKPQHF TGTGCCTGGAGTCCGGGACTGCTCAAGCCCCAGCATTTT
15 TRBJ2-2 many TRBV12-3/TRBV12-4 - CASSLGAGYTGELFF TGTGCCAGCAGTTTGGGGGCAGGGTACACCGGGGAGCTGTTTTTT
13 TRBJ2-7 many TRBV5-6 - CASSSWTSIEQYF TGTGCCAGCAGCTCATGGACGTCTATCGAGCAGTACTTC
15 TRBJ1-5 - TRBV9 TRBD1 CASSAAGTGNQPQHF TGTGCCAGCAGCGCCGCGGGGACAGGCAATCAGCCCCAGCATTTT
13 TRBJ1-2 many TRBV5-4 - CASSPDFGRGYTF TGTGCCAGCAGCCCCGACTTCGGGAGGGGCTACACCTTC
12 TRBJ2-5 many TRBV12-3/TRBV12-4 - CASSFRGETQYF TGTGCCAGCAGTTTCAGGGGAGAGACCCAGTACTTC
13 TRBJ1-1 - TRBV11-2 - CASQDWVNTEAFF TGTGCCAGCCAGGACTGGGTGAACACTGAAGCTTTCTTT
13 TRBJ1-5 many TRBV2 - CASSEGVNQPQHF TGTGCCAGCAGTGAAGGAGTAAATCAGCCCCAGCATTTT
14 TRBJ1-2 - TRBV6-2/TRBV6-3 - CASHDRPSNYGYTF TGTGCCAGCCACGACAGACCCTCTAACTATGGCTACACCTTC
14 TRBJ2-5 many TRBV30 - CAWSAIAAQETQYF TGTGCCTGGAGCGCAATAGCGGCCCAAGAGACCCAGTACTTC
14 TRBJ2-7 - TRBV28 TRBD2 CASSVTSAYYEQYF TGTGCCAGCAGTGTGACTAGCGCCTACTACGAGCAGTACTTC
12 TRBJ1-2 - TRBV9 - CASSAPFSGYTF TGTGCCAGCAGCGCCCCCTTTTCCGGCTACACCTTC
14 TRBJ1-5 once TRBV6-1 - CASSDWVPNQPQHF TGTGCCAGCAGTGACTGGGTACCCAATCAGCCTCAGCATTTT
14 TRBJ1-5 many TRBV28 - CASRHGQFNQPQHF TGTGCCAGCAGGCACGGCCAGTTCAATCAGCCCCAGCATTTT
10 TRBJ1-1 many TRBV20-1 - CSAPNTEAFF TGCAGTGCTCCGAACACTGAAGCTTTCTTT